This T cell receptor (beta chain) appears in the sequencing data of a study of OX40 agonist ivuxolimab in advanced cancers. Study overall: Ivuxolimab, an antibody that agonizes OX40 (CD134), was administered to the patients. The dose-escalation cohort was approximately 84% male, with a mean age of about 58 years, ranging about 20 to 85. Overall study findings and caveats: Some nonresponders likewise displayed low normalized T-cell clonal expansion.

Sequencing used immunoSEQ multiplex PCR; TCRdb keeps in-frame clones, though not all of them. The sample gives about 77,000 clones, 65% to 90% of which show up once; approximately 0.73% is in the top ten. CDR1 is SQVTM and CDR2 is ANQGSEA in the germline V gene. Between the trimmed V and J ends, which lost 3 bases and 0 bases, there was a span of 12 bases. CDR3 length equals 15 residues. Excluded were patients having autoimmune disease history or systemic immunosuppression. Details on this clone: Its antigen is still unknown.

The specimen comprised CD4+ or CD8+ T cells sorted from blood, sampled in a trial of the OX40 agonist ivuxolimab. The sequence was collected from an adult with an advanced solid tumor such as melanoma, head and neck, liver or kidney cancer. This chain uses TRBV29-1 with TRBJ2-1; no definite D call. CDR3 region: CSVEVPAVSYNEQFF. CDR3 bases: TGCAGCGTTGAGGTCCCAGCAGTCTCCTACAATGAGCAGTTCTTC.